The 26 T cell receptor beta chains in this list originate from one sample, sequenced in a study of CD8 T cells in Susac syndrome. Random hexamers served to reverse transcribe roughly 0.45 to 1 ug RNA. TCRdb re-called the immunoSEQ multiplex PCR reads through MiXCR, storing one row per CDR3 protein. The sample shows more than 150,000 distinct CDR3 sequences, less than 97% of them seen only once. The source material was CD8+ T cells from PBMCs. These TCRs come from a human donor with multiple sclerosis.

The CDR3 sequence: CASSARQGAQYEQYV. The CDR3 DNA sequence: TGTGCCAGCAGCGCCCGACAGGGCGCACAATACGAGCAGTACGTC. This chain joins TRBV7-9 and TRBJ2-7, with TRBD1 identical over 7 bases. Germline-derived CDR1 and CDR2 are SEHNR and FQNEAQ (reference sequence). The CDR3 runs 15 residues. After removal of 5 bases from V and 4 bases from J, the junction contained 11 bases not matched to a gene.

This clonotype was picked up a small number of times. This chain links TRBV19 with TRBJ2-7; 10 bases map to TRBD2. Germline V lookup: CDR1 LNHDA, CDR2 SQIVND (reference sequence). This CDR3 is built from 14 residues. V trimming: 4 bases; J trimming: 0 bases; junction bases outside the gene matches: 0. CDR3 bases: TGTGCCAGTAGTACTAGCGGGAGCTCCTACGAGCAGTACTTC. Translating it yields CASSTSGSSYEQYF.

V and J are TRBV20-1 and TRBJ2-3, with D hard to call. V lost 2 bases, J lost 2 bases, and 8 bases lay in between. This CDR3 is 13 amino acids long. Germline CDR1 is DFQATT and CDR2 is SNEGSKA (reference sequence). The CDR3 DNA follows: TGCAGTGCTAGAAAAGAGGTCACAGATACGCAGTATTTT. It yields the protein CSARKEVTDTQYF.

The chain is built from TRBV12-5 and TRBJ2-2; the D gene is possibly TRBD1 (6 bases). The CDR3 is 14 residues long. Per germline, CDR1 LGHNT and CDR2 FRNRAP. Between the trimmed V and J ends, which lost 5 bases and 9 bases, there was a span of 16 bases. The CDR3 reads CASGPGTHPRELFF. In DNA, the CDR3 is TGTGCTAGTGGTCCGGGGACACATCCCCGGGAGCTGTTTTTT.

This sequence joins TRBV20-1 and TRBJ1-1; 9 bases line up with TRBD1. The V gene's germline CDR1 is DFQATT and CDR2 SNEGSKA (reference sequence). The CDR3 runs to 14 residues. With V trimmed by 5 bases and J by 4 bases, 8 bases remained unmatched. The CDR3 sequence is CSAWDREWATEAFF. CDR3 in DNA: TGCAGTGCTTGGGACAGGGAGTGGGCCACTGAAGCTTTCTTT.

CDR3 region: CASSETGTEAFF. In DNA form, the CDR3 reads TGTGCCAGCAGTGAGACAGGCACTGAAGCTTTCTTT. The chain joins TRBV12-3 or TRBV12-4 to TRBJ1-1; perhaps TRBD1 as D (6 bases). This CDR3 has 12 residues. Trimming removed 5 bases at V and 4 bases at J, with 8 bases between.

This sequence joins TRBV18 and TRBJ1-1, with D maybe TRBD1 (6 bases). The CDR3 length is 15 residues. Germline V CDR1 and CDR2: KGHSH, LQKENI. The V gene lost 5 bases and the J gene lost 1 base, with 14 bases spanning the gap. For the CDR3, the DNA is TGTGCCAGCTCATTTGAGGGGGTTACGAACACTGAAGCTTTCTTT. Protein product: CASSFEGVTNTEAFF.

This sequence joins TRBV6-4 and TRBJ2-3; 8 bases align to TRBD2. The CDR3 runs to 15 residues. The trim removed 4 bases at V and 0 bases at J, leaving 3 bases unmatched. The germline V gene has CDR1 MRHNA and CDR2 SNTAGT. The CDR3 sequence: CASSASGGSTDTQYF. The CDR3 coding sequence is TGTGCCAGCAGTGCGAGCGGGGGTAGCACAGATACGCAGTATTTT.

The rearrangement links TRBV15 to TRBJ2-3; possible D gene TRBD2, 6 bases. The CDR3 sequence is 15 residues long. The V end was cut by 3 bases, the J end by 1 base, with 11 bases between. In germline, CDR1 is LNHNV, CDR2 YYDKDF (reference sequence). CDR3 loop: CATSSLRGGTDTQYF. DNA of the CDR3: TGTGCCACCAGCAGCTTGCGGGGAGGCACAGATACGCAGTATTTT.

The gene calls are TRBV3-1 and TRBJ1-2, with a weak D call TRBD1 (5 bases). Germline lookup yields CDR1 LGHDT and CDR2 YNNKEL (reference sequence). V was cut by 1 base and J by 8 bases, with 11 bases left in between. The CDR3 is 13 amino acids. The CDR3 region is CASSQALEGGYTF. The CDR3 DNA is TGTGCCAGCAGCCAAGCCCTGGAGGGGGGCTACACCTTC.

The V and J genes are TRBV5-1 and TRBJ2-1, with TRBD1 identical over 9 bases. Per germline, CDR1 SGHRS and CDR2 YFSETQ. The length of the CDR3 is 15 residues. Unmatched junction bases numbered 11, after V lost 5 bases and J lost 8 bases. CDR3: CASRPRGQGFDEQFF. Written as DNA, the CDR3 is TGCGCCAGCAGACCGAGGGGACAGGGTTTCGATGAGCAGTTCTTC.

The CDR3 DNA sequence: TGTGCCAGCAGCTTGGGGATCACAGATACGCAGTATTTT. It codes for CASSLGITDTQYF. The chain employs TRBV7-3 and TRBJ2-3; D remains unclear. The CDR3 runs 13 residues. V lost 3 bases to trimming and J lost 2 bases, with 6 bases between them. The germline V gene encodes CDR1 SGHTA and CDR2 FQGTGA.

The chain carries TRBV18 and TRBJ2-7, with D hard to call. The germline V and J ends were trimmed by 3 bases and 5 bases, with 11 bases remaining between them. The CDR3 is made up of 13 amino acids. Germline V lookup: CDR1 KGHSH, CDR2 LQKENI. This chain's CDR3 is CASSPSAVDEQYF. The CDR3 coding sequence is TGTGCCAGCTCACCCTCGGCAGTCGACGAGCAGTACTTC.

V and J are TRBV13 and TRBJ2-3; weak D call: TRBD1 (6 bases). This CDR3 region has 16 residues. Trimming cost V 4 bases and J 0 bases, with 14 bases left between them. The germline V gene has CDR1 PRHDT and CDR2 FYEKMQ (reference sequence). The CDR3 loop is CASSSTEGVSTDTQYF. The CDR3 region has the DNA TGTGCCAGCAGCTCCACCGAGGGGGTGAGCACAGATACGCAGTATTTT.

The genes are TRBV30 and TRBJ2-2; D is unresolved. Germline CDR1 GTSNPN, CDR2 SVGIG (reference sequence). V lost 4 bases, J lost 2 bases, and 8 bases lay in between. There are 13 residues in the CDR3. The CDR3 sequence is CAWTVTNTGELFF. The CDR3 nucleotides are TGTGCCTGGACGGTAACAAACACCGGGGAGCTGTTTTTT.

This rearrangement joins TRBV7-9 to TRBJ2-4; a possible D gene is TRBD1 (5 bases). The germline gives CDR1 SEHNR, CDR2 FQNEAQ (reference sequence). The CDR3 runs to 16 residues. V lost 1 base and J 3 bases, leaving 13 bases between the germline ends. The CDR3 sequence is CASSLVAGLDKNIQYF. Here the CDR3 DNA reads TGTGCCAGCAGCTTAGTGGCAGGGCTCGACAAAAACATTCAGTACTTC.

V is TRBV6-6 and J is TRBJ2-5; 10 bases are a match to TRBD1. The CDR3 covers 15 residues. Trimming removed 5 bases from V and 2 bases from J; junction bases left unmatched: 5. Germline CDR1 and CDR2: MNHNY and SVGAGI (reference sequence). The CDR3 sequence is CASSQGTGDQETQYF. The DNA of the CDR3 is TGTGCCAGCAGTCAAGGGACAGGGGATCAAGAGACCCAGTACTTC.

The chain carries TRBV30 and TRBJ2-7; TRBD2 might be the D (6 bases). V shed 5 bases and J shed 2 bases, with 13 bases lying between them. This CDR3 region has 13 residues. Germline V gene lookup returns CDR1 GTSNPN and CDR2 SVGIG (reference sequence). In nucleotides, the CDR3 is TGTGCCTGGGGAGGGCAGGGTACCTACGAGCAGTACTTC. Protein product: CAWGGQGTYEQYF.

This clonotype occurred once. The chain employs TRBV30 and TRBJ1-1; 9 bases line up with TRBD1. This CDR3 contains 14 residues. CDR1 GTSNPN and CDR2 SVGIG come from the germline V gene (reference sequence). V was clipped by 1 base and J by 4 bases; unmatched bases: 4. CDR3 nucleotide sequence: TGTGCCTGGAGTGGGGGACAGGGTGGCACTGAAGCTTTCTTT. Its protein product is CAWSGGQGGTEAFF. The variable domain in full, completed from reference TRBV30 and TRBJ1-1, reads SQTIHQWPATLVQPVGSPLSLECTVEGTSNPNLYWYRQAAGRGLQLLFYSVGIGQISSEVPQNLSASRPQDRQFILSSKKLLLSDSGFYLCAWSGGQGGTEAFFGQGTRLTVV.

The rearrangement joins TRBV29-1 to TRBJ2-5; D is undetermined. Per the germline V gene, CDR1 is SQVTM and CDR2 is ANQGSEA. Trimming removed 5 bases at V and 2 bases at J, with 9 bases between. The CDR3 runs to 12 residues. CDR3 nucleotides: TGCAGCGTTACAGCCCGACAAGAGACCCAGTACTTC. It is translated as CSVTARQETQYF.

The chain has TRBV18 and TRBJ2-7; 8 nucleotides line up with TRBD1. The length of the CDR3 is 14 residues. J was trimmed by 5 bases and V by 5 bases; bases with no gene match: 8. Germline V CDR1 and CDR2: KGHSH, LQKENI. CDR3 protein: CASSRTGSVDEQYF. The CDR3 DNA reads TGTGCCAGCTCAAGGACAGGGTCGGTCGACGAGCAGTACTTC.

The genes are TRBV20-1 and TRBJ1-6; 9 bases agree with TRBD1. CDR3 size: 17 residues. CDR1 and CDR2 from the germline V gene are DFQATT and SNEGSKA (reference sequence). V lost 6 bases, J lost 5 bases, and 14 bases stayed unmatched. The CDR3 DNA sequence: TGCAGTGCCAGGTCGCATATAAGGACAGGGGATAATTCACCCCTCCACTTT. It translates to CSARSHIRTGDNSPLHF.

V is TRBV27 and J is TRBJ2-7; the D gene could be TRBD1 or TRBD2 (5 bases each). This CDR3 has 12 amino acids. In germline, CDR1 is MNHEY, CDR2 SMNVEV (reference sequence). V shed 10 bases and J shed 5 bases, with 15 bases lying between them. The CDR3 spells CATQGTSDEQYF. CDR3 bases: TGTGCCACCCAAGGGACGTCCGACGAGCAGTACTTC.

J is TRBJ2-7 and V is TRBV14, with D possibly matching TRBD1 (5 bases). Per the germline V gene, CDR1 is SGHDN and CDR2 is FVKESK. The CDR3 contains 15 residues. The V end lost 0 bases, the J end lost 0 bases, and 9 bases lay between the germline ends. The CDR3 is CASSQDRVSSYEQYF. CDR3 bases: TGTGCCAGCAGCCAAGACAGGGTGAGCTCCTACGAGCAGTACTTC.

The chain employs TRBV6-5 and TRBJ2-1; D perhaps matches TRBD2 (5 bases). The CDR3 has 15 amino acids. The V gene lost 6 bases and the J gene lost 0 bases, with 12 bases spanning the gap. Looked up from germline, CDR1 is MNHEY and CDR2 is SVGAGI. CDR3 sequence (DNA): TGTGCCAGCAGCCCCATAGGGAGCTCCTACAATGAGCAGTTCTTC. As protein: CASSPIGSSYNEQFF.

The chain combines TRBV29-1 with TRBJ2-5; the D gene is possibly TRBD2 (5 bases). The germline V gene encodes CDR1 SQVTM and CDR2 ANQGSEA. Deletions cut 4 bases from V and 5 bases from J, with 17 bases between. The CDR3 contains 14 residues. The DNA of the CDR3 is TGCAGCGTTGTCCAGCGGCGCTTGGGGGAGACCCAGTACTTC. Translated, it gives CSVVQRRLGETQYF.